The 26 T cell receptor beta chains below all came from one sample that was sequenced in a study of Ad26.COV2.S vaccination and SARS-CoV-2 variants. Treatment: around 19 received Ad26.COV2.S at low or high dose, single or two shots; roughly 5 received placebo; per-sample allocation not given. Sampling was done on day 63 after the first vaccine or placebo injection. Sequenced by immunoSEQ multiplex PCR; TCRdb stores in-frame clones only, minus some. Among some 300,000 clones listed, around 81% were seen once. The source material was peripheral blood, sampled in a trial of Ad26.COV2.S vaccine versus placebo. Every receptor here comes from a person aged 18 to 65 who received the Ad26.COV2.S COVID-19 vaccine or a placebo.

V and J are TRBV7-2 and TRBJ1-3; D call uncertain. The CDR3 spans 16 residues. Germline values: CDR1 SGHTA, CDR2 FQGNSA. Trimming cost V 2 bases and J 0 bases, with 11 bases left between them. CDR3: CASSLFSGSSGNTIYF. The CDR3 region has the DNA TGTGCCAGCAGCTTATTTTCCGGAAGCTCTGGAAACACCATATATTTT.

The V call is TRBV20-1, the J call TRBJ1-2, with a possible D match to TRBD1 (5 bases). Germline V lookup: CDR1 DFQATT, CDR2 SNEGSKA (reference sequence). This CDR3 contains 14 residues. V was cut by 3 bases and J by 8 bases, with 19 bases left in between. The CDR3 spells CSASKVGRVSGYTF. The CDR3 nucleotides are TGCAGTGCTAGTAAGGTCGGCAGGGTAAGCGGCTACACCTTC.

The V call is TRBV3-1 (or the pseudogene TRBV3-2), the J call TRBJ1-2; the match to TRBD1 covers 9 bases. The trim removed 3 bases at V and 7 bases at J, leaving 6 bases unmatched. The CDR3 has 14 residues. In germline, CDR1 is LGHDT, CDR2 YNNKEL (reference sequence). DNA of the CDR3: TGTGCCAGCAGCCAGCCACAGGGGGCTCGTGGCTACACCTTC. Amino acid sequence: CASSQPQGARGYTF.

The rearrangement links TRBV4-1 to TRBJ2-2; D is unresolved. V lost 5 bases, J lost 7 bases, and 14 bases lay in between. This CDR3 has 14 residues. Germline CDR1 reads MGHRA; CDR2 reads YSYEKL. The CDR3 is CASSSRQGNGELFF. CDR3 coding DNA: TGCGCCAGCAGCTCAAGACAAGGGAACGGGGAGCTGTTTTTT.

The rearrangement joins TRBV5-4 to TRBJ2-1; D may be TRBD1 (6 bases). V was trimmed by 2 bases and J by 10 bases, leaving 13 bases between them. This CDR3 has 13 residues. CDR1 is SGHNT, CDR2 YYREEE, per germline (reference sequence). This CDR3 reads CASSFQGIKEQFF. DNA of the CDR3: TGTGCCAGCAGCTTCCAGGGGATTAAGGAGCAGTTCTTC.

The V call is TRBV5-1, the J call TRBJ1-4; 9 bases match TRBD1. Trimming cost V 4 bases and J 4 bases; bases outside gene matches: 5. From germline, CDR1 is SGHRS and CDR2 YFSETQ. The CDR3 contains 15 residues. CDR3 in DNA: TGCGCCAGCAGCGCGCACAGGGGGCTTAATGAAAAACTGTTTTTT. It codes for CASSAHRGLNEKLFF.

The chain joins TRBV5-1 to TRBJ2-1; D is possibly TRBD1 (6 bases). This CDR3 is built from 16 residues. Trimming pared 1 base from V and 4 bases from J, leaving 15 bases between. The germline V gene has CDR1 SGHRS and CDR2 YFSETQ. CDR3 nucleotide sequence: TGCGCCAGCAGCTTGAGCGCCGACAGGAGTTACAATGAGCAGTTCTTC. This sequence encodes CASSLSADRSYNEQFF. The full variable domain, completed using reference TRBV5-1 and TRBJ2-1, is KAGVTQTPRYLIKTRGQQVTLSCSPISGHRSVSWYQQTPGQGLQFLFEYFSETQRNKGNFPGRFSGRQFSNSRSEMNVSTLELGDSALYLCASSLSADRSYNEQFFGPGTRLTVL.

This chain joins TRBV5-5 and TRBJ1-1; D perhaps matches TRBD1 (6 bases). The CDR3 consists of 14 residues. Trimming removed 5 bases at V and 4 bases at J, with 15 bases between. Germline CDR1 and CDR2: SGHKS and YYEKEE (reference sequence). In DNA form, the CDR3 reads TGTGCCAGCAGATTACAGGGACGGGGCACTGAAGCTTTCTTT. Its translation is CASRLQGRGTEAFF. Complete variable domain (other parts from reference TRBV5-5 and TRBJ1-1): DAGVTQSPTHLIKTRGQQVTLRCSPISGHKSVSWYQQVLGQGPQFIFQYYEKEERGRGNFPDRFSARQFPNYSSELNVNALLLGDSALYLCASRLQGRGTEAFFGQGTRLTVV.

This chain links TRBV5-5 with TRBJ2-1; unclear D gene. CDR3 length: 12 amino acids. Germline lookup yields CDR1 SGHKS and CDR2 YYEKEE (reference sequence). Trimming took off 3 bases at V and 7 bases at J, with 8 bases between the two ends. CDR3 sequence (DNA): TGTGCCAGCAGCTCGTCTATTAATGAGCAGTTCTTC. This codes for CASSSSINEQFF.

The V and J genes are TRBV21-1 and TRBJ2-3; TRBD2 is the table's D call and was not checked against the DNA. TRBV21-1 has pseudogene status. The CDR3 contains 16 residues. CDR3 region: CASSKGGGDGTDTQYF. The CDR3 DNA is TGTGCCAGCAGCAAAGGTGGGGGGGACGGCACAGATACGCAGTATTTT.

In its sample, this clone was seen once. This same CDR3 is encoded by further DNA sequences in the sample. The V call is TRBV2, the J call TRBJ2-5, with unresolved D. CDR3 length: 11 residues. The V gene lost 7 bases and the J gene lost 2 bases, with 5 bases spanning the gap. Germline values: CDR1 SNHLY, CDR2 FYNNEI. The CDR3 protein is CASTYQETQYF. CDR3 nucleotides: TGTGCCAGCACCTATCAAGAGACCCAGTACTTC.

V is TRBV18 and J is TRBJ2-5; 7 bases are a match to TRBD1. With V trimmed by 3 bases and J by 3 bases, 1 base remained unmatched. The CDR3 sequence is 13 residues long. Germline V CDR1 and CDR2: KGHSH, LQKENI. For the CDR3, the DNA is TGTGCCAGCTCACCGGGACAGAAAGAGACCCAGTACTTC. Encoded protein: CASSPGQKETQYF.

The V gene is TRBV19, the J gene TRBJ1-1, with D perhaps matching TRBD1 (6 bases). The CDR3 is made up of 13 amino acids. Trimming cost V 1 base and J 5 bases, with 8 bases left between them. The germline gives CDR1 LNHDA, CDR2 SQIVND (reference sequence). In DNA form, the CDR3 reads TGTGCCAGTAGTATAGGGCAGGGGACTGAAGCTTTCTTT. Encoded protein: CASSIGQGTEAFF.

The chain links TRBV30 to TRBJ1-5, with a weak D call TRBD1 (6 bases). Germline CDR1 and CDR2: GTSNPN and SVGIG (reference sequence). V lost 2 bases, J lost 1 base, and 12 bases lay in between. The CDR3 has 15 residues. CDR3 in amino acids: CAWSRRGASNQPQHF. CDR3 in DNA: TGTGCCTGGAGTCGGCGGGGGGCGAGCAATCAGCCCCAGCATTTT.

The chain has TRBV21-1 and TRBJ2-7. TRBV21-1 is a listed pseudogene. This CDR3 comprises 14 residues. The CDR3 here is CASWGKRRPYEQYF. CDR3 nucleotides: TGTGCCAGCTGGGGAAAGCGCCGTCCCTACGAGCAGTACTTC.

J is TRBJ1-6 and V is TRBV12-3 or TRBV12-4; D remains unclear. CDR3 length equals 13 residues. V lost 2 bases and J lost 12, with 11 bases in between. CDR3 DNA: TGTGCCAGCAGTTTATTACAGTATCGACCCCTCCACTTT. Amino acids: CASSLLQYRPLHF.

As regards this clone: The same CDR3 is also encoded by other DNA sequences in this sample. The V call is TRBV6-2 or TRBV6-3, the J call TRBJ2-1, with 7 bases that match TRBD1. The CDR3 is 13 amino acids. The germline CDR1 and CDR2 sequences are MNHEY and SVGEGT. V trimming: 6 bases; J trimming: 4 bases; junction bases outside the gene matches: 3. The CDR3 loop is CASSRDSYNEQFF. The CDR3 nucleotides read TGTGCCAGCAGCAGGGACAGTTACAATGAGCAGTTCTTC.

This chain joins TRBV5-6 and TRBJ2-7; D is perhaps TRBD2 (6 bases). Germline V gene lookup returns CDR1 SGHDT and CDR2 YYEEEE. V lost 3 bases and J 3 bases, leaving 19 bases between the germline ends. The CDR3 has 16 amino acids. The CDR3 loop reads CASSWGPSVDYYEQYF. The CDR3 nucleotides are TGTGCCAGCAGCTGGGGACCCTCTGTGGACTACTACGAGCAGTACTTC.

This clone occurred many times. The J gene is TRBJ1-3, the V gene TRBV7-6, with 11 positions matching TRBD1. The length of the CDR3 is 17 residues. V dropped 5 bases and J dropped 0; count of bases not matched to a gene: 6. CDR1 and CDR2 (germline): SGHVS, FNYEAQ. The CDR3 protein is CASSIGQGARSGNTIYF. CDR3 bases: TGTGCCAGCAGCATAGGACAGGGGGCACGCTCTGGAAACACCATATATTTT.

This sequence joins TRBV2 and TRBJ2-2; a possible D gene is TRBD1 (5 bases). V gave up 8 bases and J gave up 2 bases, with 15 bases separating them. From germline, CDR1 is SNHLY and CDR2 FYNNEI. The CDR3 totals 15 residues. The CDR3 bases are TGTGCCAGCCGCACGGTTACAGGAAACACCGGGGAGCTGTTTTTT. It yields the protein CASRTVTGNTGELFF.

CDR3 in DNA: TGTGCCAGCAGGCCGACAGGGGAGGGCACTGAAGCTTTCTTT. Translating gives CASRPTGEGTEAFF. The chain joins TRBV27 to TRBJ1-1; TRBD1 agrees at 8 bases. From germline, CDR1 is MNHEY and CDR2 SMNVEV (reference sequence). The J segment lost 4 bases and the V segment lost 6 bases, leaving 7 bases of the junction unmatched. The CDR3 contains 14 residues.

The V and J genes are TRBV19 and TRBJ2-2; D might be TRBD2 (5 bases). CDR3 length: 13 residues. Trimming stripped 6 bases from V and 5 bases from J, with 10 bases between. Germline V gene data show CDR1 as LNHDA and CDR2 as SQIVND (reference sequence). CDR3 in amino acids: CASRLVVTGELFF. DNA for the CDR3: TGTGCCAGTAGACTAGTGGTAACCGGGGAGCTGTTTTTT.

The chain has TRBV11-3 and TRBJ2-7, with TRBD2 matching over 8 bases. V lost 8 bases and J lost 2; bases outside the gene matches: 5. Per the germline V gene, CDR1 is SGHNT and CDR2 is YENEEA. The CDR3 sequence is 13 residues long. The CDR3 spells CASSISGAYEQYF. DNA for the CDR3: TGTGCCAGCTCGATTAGCGGGGCCTACGAGCAGTACTTC. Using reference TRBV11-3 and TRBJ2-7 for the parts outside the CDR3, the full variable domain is EAGVVQSPRYKIIEKKQPVAFWCNPISGHNTLYWYLQNLGQGPELLIRYENEEAVDDSQLPKDRFSAERLKGVDSTLKIQPAELGDSAVYLCASSISGAYEQYFGPGTRLTVT.

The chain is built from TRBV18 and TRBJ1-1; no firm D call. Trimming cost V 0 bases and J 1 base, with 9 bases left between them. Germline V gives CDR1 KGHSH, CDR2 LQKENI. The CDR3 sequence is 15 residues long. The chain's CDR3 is CASSPPSVWNTEAFF. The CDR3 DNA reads TGTGCCAGCTCACCACCATCAGTCTGGAACACTGAAGCTTTCTTT.

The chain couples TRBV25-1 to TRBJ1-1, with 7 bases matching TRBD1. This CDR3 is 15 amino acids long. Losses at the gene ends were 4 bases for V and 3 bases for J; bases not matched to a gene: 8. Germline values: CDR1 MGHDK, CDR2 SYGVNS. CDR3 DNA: TGTGCCAGCAGTGCACCGGACACAGGGGACACTGAAGCTTTCTTT. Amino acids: CASSAPDTGDTEAFF.

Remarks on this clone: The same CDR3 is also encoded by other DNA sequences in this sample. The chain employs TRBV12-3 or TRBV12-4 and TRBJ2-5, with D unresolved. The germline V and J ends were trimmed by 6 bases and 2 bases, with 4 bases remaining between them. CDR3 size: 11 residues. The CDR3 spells CASSLQETQYF. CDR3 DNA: TGTGCCAGCAGCCTACAAGAGACCCAGTACTTC.